These 31 T cell receptor beta chains were all obtained from the same sample, sequenced in a study of T cells in Graves' hyperthyroidism and ophthalmopathy. RNA transcripts were the template for amplifying TCR beta CDR3 regions. When the TCR CDR3 underwent first-round RT-PCR, the HTBI primer set was used. Each CDR3 protein is one row after TCRdb ran MiXCR on the multiplex PCR reads. The data contain more than 150,000 distinct CDR3 sequences, about 15% of them singletons. Material for sequencing was blood. The receptors here all came from a woman in her forties or fifties with Graves' hyperthyroidism.

This clonotype was seen more than once but under ten times. V gene TRBV9 combines with J gene TRBJ1-2; D remains ambiguous. V was trimmed by 0 bases and J by 1 base, leaving 7 bases between them. Germline V gene sequence: CDR1 SGDLS, CDR2 YYNGEE. CDR3 size: 14 residues. The CDR3 DNA reads as TGTGCCAGCAGCGTAGGCGGCTTTAACTATGGCTACACCTTC. Translated: CASSVGGFNYGYTF.

This clonotype was seen ten or more times. The V and J genes are TRBV19 and TRBJ2-6; 11 bases agree with TRBD1. This CDR3 spans 17 amino acids. V shed 7 bases and J 2 bases; nucleotides not matched to a gene: 7. Germline V CDR1 and CDR2: LNHDA, SQIVND (reference sequence). This CDR3 is CASKRGTGGTGANVLTF. The CDR3 DNA is TGTGCCAGTAAGAGGGGGACAGGGGGAACTGGGGCCAACGTCCTGACTTTC.

This clonotype has ten or more counts. The chain is built from TRBV9 and TRBJ2-1; TRBD2 aligns across 9 bases. With V trimmed by 1 base and J by 6 bases, 8 bases remained unmatched. The germline gives CDR1 SGDLS, CDR2 YYNGEE. This CDR3 comprises 16 residues. The CDR3 nucleotides are TGTGCCAGCAGCGTAAGTTCTGCGGGGGGGCTCAATGAGCAGTTCTTC. As protein: CASSVSSAGGLNEQFF. The whole variable domain, filled in from reference TRBV9 and TRBJ2-1, reads DSGVTQTPKHLITATGQRVTLRCSPRSGDLSVYWYQQSLDQGLQFLIQYYNGEERAKGNILERFSAQQFPDLHSELNLSSLELGDSALYFCASSVSSAGGLNEQFFGPGTRLTVL.

This clonotype was counted at least ten times. The chain carries TRBV7-9 and TRBJ1-1; 9 bases agree with TRBD1. The CDR3 runs 13 residues. The germline V gene has CDR1 SEHNR and CDR2 FQNEAQ (reference sequence). V lost 3 bases, J lost 8 bases, and 4 bases stayed unmatched. This CDR3 reads CASSFPGTGEAFF. CDR3 sequence (DNA): TGTGCCAGCAGCTTCCCTGGGACAGGGGAAGCTTTCTTT.

The table lists this clonotype with many counts. The rearrangement joins TRBV11-2 to TRBJ2-7; D uncertain. Germline CDR1 is SGHAT and CDR2 is FQNNGV. This CDR3 region has 14 residues. Trimming left V 5 bases short and J 3 bases short, with 14 bases between. CDR3 in DNA: TGTGCCAGCAGCCACGCTTTTATGGGCTACGAGCAGTACTTC. This gives the protein CASSHAFMGYEQYF.

This clonotype showed up many times. The chain couples TRBV6-2 or TRBV6-3 to TRBJ1-3, with a possible D match to TRBD1 (6 bases). CDR1 is MNHEY, CDR2 SVGEGT, per germline. Trimming took off 6 bases at V and 2 bases at J, with 17 bases between the two ends. The CDR3 has 16 amino acids. The CDR3 DNA follows: TGTGCCAGCAGGGGCCGGGACACCGAGCCTGGAAACACCATATATTTT. Its protein product is CASRGRDTEPGNTIYF.

The CDR3 DNA is TGTGCCAGCAGCGAAGGGTACTACGAGCAGTACTTC. It translates to CASSEGYYEQYF. V usage is TRBV25-1 and J usage is TRBJ2-7, with D unresolved. The germline V gene encodes CDR1 MGHDK and CDR2 SYGVNS. Trimming took off 6 bases at V and 3 bases at J, with 9 bases between the two ends. CDR3 length equals 12 residues.

This clonotype was counted ten times or more. This sequence joins TRBV20-1 and TRBJ1-2; TRBD1 is a possible D gene (6 bases). CDR1 is DFQATT and CDR2 is SNEGSKA in the germline V gene (reference sequence). The CDR3 covers 12 residues. Trimming stripped 5 bases from V and 4 bases from J, with 11 bases between. For the CDR3, the DNA is TGCAGTGCTGGCCAGGGGAGCTATGGCTACACCTTC. Residues: CSAGQGSYGYTF.

This clonotype has a count of ten or more. The chain recombines TRBV20-1 with TRBJ1-6; D not resolved. V dropped 5 bases and J dropped 13 bases, with 15 bases sitting between them. The CDR3 has 12 amino acids. Germline V gene lookup returns CDR1 DFQATT and CDR2 SNEGSKA (reference sequence). The CDR3 coding sequence is TGCAGTGCTTCTGCTGTCGATGAGCCCCTCCACTTT. Its protein product is CSASAVDEPLHF.

This clonotype was seen more than once but under ten times. The rearrangement joins TRBV18 to TRBJ2-7; tentative D call: TRBD1 (5 bases). V dropped 2 bases and J dropped 0 bases, with 14 bases sitting between them. The CDR3 spans 16 residues. CDR1 is KGHSH and CDR2 is LQKENI in the germline V gene. The DNA for the CDR3 is TGTGCCAGCTCACCATTGGCAGGGTCGGGCTCCTACGAGCAGTACTTC. Amino acids: CASSPLAGSGSYEQYF.

A word on this clonotype: One end of the junction is discordant with germline, which a read error may explain. The chain employs TRBV7-2 and TRBJ1-3; 10 positions agree with TRBD1. CDR3 length equals 16 residues. Germline-derived CDR1 and CDR2 are SGHTA and FQGNSA. CDR3 DNA sequence: TGCGCCAGCAGCTTACACCGGGACAGGGGAGGCAACACCATATGTTTT. This encodes CASSLHRDRGGNTICF.

The genes are TRBV14 and TRBJ2-1; D is unclear. This CDR3 is built from 16 residues. Trimming cost V 4 bases and J 1 base, with 14 bases left between them. The V gene's germline CDR1 is SGHDN and CDR2 FVKESK. CDR3 amino acids: CASSRTGDLSYNEQFF. The CDR3 nucleotides are TGTGCCAGCAGCCGAACCGGTGACCTATCCTACAATGAGCAGTTCTTC.

The genes are TRBV7-3 and TRBJ2-2, with D perhaps matching TRBD1 (5 bases). The CDR3 contains 14 residues. Germline-derived CDR1 and CDR2 are SGHTA and FQGTGA. The V end was cut by 5 bases, the J end by 2 bases, with 9 bases between. CDR3: CASSRQYNTGELFF. In nucleotides, the CDR3 is TGTGCCAGCAGCCGACAGTACAACACCGGGGAGCTGTTTTTT.

This clonotype was seen repeatedly, ten times or more. The chain links TRBV5-6 to TRBJ2-5, with D hard to call. Germline assignment: CDR1 SGHDT and CDR2 YYEEEE. This CDR3 region has 14 residues. With 0 bases removed from V and 2 bases from J, the gap between germline ends came to 8 bases. CDR3 coding DNA: TGTGCCAGCAGCTTGGAGGACGTTCAAGAGACCCAGTACTTC. Translation gives CASSLEDVQETQYF.

In the case of this clonotype: A much more abundant neighbour one base away suggests this may be a read error. V gene TRBV3-1 combines with J gene TRBJ2-7; a weak D match, TRBD1 (6 bases). Looked up from germline, CDR1 is LGHDT and CDR2 is YNNKEL (reference sequence). The CDR3 totals 13 residues. The germline V and J ends were trimmed by 2 bases and 7 bases, with 12 bases remaining between them. As DNA, the CDR3 is TGTGCCAGCAGCCAAACAGGGATGGATGAGCAGTACTTC. Residues: CASSQTGMDEQYF.

This clonotype was seen many times. The chain employs TRBV20-1 and TRBJ1-2, with no clear D. With 3 bases removed from V and 4 bases from J, the gap between germline ends came to 12 bases. CDR3 size: 13 residues. The germline gives CDR1 DFQATT, CDR2 SNEGSKA (reference sequence). The CDR3 loop is CSASGQDLYGYTF. CDR3 DNA: TGCAGTGCTAGCGGGCAGGACCTCTATGGCTACACCTTC.

There are many counts of this clonotype. The chain combines TRBV6-1 with TRBJ1-5; 7 nucleotides match TRBD1. The CDR3 is 17 amino acids. From germline, CDR1 is MNHNS and CDR2 SASEGT. V gave up 4 bases and J gave up 0 bases; unmatched junction bases: 9. CDR3 in amino acids: CASSGRVTGVSNQPQHF. CDR3 nucleotide sequence: TGTGCCAGCAGTGGAAGGGTTACAGGGGTTAGCAATCAGCCCCAGCATTTT.

This clonotype has only a few counts. The V call is TRBV20-1, the J call TRBJ1-2; D might be TRBD1 (6 bases). Trimming shortened V by 1 base and J by 4 bases, and 13 bases separated the two germline ends. This CDR3 spans 14 amino acids. The germline CDR1 and CDR2 sequences are DFQATT and SNEGSKA (reference sequence). The CDR3 sequence is CSARAGRGGYGYTF. The CDR3 DNA sequence: TGCAGTGCTAGAGCCGGCAGGGGAGGCTATGGCTACACCTTC.

This clonotype was observed many times. The rearrangement joins TRBV28 to TRBJ1-1, with D uncertain. Trimming shortened V by 6 bases and J by 4 bases, and 18 bases separated the two germline ends. The CDR3 length is 15 residues. CDR1 is MDHEN and CDR2 is SYDVKM in the germline V gene. CDR3 amino acids: CASSDMAGIGTEAFF. CDR3 in DNA: TGTGCCAGCAGCGATATGGCGGGCATCGGCACTGAAGCTTTCTTT.

At least ten counts were recorded for this clonotype. The V and J genes are TRBV3-1 and TRBJ1-1; D gene uncertain. The CDR3 sequence is 15 residues long. Germline V lookup: CDR1 LGHDT, CDR2 YNNKEL (reference sequence). V gave up 0 bases and J gave up 0 bases, with 8 bases separating them. In DNA, the CDR3 is TGTGCCAGCAGCCAAGACGTGCGGATGAACACTGAAGCTTTCTTT. It yields the protein CASSQDVRMNTEAFF.

The rearrangement joins TRBV4-1 to TRBJ2-3; 10 bases line up with TRBD2. Germline V gene lookup returns CDR1 MGHRA and CDR2 YSYEKL. J gave up 4 bases and V 4 bases, and 17 bases lay outside the gene matches. CDR3 length: 19 amino acids. As DNA, the CDR3 is TGCGCCAGCAGCCCACCTTGGGGGAGCGGGGGGGCCGGAGCAGATACGCAGTATTTT. It codes for CASSPPWGSGGAGADTQYF.

V is TRBV4-1 and J is TRBJ2-3; TRBD2 aligns across 11 bases. The J segment lost 7 bases and the V segment lost 2 bases, leaving 5 bases of the junction unmatched. Germline values: CDR1 MGHRA, CDR2 YSYEKL. The CDR3 is 15 amino acids. CDR3 region: CASSQLAGGENTQYF. For the CDR3, the DNA is TGCGCCAGCAGCCAACTAGCGGGGGGCGAGAATACGCAGTATTTT.

This clonotype occurred a few times. The J gene is TRBJ1-2, the V gene TRBV29-1; D not certain. The CDR3 is 13 amino acids. Trimming stripped 0 bases from V and 7 bases from J, with 12 bases between. CDR1 is SQVTM, CDR2 ANQGSEA, per germline. CDR3 sequence (DNA): TGCAGCGTTGAAGATCCGGACGCCCGTGGCTACACCTTC. Translation gives CSVEDPDARGYTF.

This clonotype was found a few times. One end of the junction varies from germline; a read error may be responsible. J is TRBJ2-1 and V is TRBV4-2, with D possibly TRBD2 on 6 matching bases. Germline CDR1 reads LGHNA; CDR2 reads YNFKEQ. This CDR3 spans 17 amino acids. CDR3 sequence reads: CASSQVPGLATYNEQFF. CDR3 in DNA: TGTGCCAGCAGCCAGGTACCTGGGCTAGCGACCTATAATGAGCAGTTCTTC.

The rearrangement joins TRBV5-1 to TRBJ1-1, with 8 bases identical to TRBD1. The germline CDR1 and CDR2 sequences are SGHRS and YFSETQ. The V and J ends lost 3 bases and 2 bases, in that order; junction bases with no gene match: 6. The CDR3 consists of 15 residues. In DNA form, the CDR3 reads TGCGCCAGCAGCTGGCGGACAGGGAAAAACACTGAAGCTTTCTTT. As protein: CASSWRTGKNTEAFF.

This clonotype was recorded many times. The chain has TRBV7-2 and TRBJ1-4, with unresolved D. CDR1 is SGHTA and CDR2 is FQGNSA in the germline V gene. V lost 2 bases and J 0 bases, leaving 7 bases between the germline ends. The CDR3 length is 15 residues. CDR3 DNA sequence: TGTGCCAGCAGCTTATATGCAACAACTAATGAAAAACTGTTTTTT. Protein product: CASSLYATTNEKLFF.

The sample holds many counts of this clonotype. The chain joins TRBV5-1 to TRBJ2-3, with D possibly being TRBD2 (6 bases). V lost 0 bases, J lost 0 bases, and 11 bases lay in between. The CDR3 sequence is 16 residues long. The germline V gene encodes CDR1 SGHRS and CDR2 YFSETQ. CDR3 nucleotide sequence: TGCGCCAGCAGCTTGGGTAGCGGACCTAGCACAGATACGCAGTATTTT. This sequence encodes CASSLGSGPSTDTQYF.

The rearrangement links TRBV9 to TRBJ2-3, with 9 positions matching TRBD2. V lost 2 bases to trimming and J lost 0 bases; unmatched junction nucleotides: 4. Germline CDR1 SGDLS, CDR2 YYNGEE. The CDR3 covers 16 residues. CDR3 bases: TGTGCCAGCAGCGTTATCGCGGGAGGGAGCACAGATACGCAGTATTTT. This translates into CASSVIAGGSTDTQYF.

A word on this clonotype: A much larger clone lies one base from this, so it may be a read error. The chain employs TRBV9 and TRBJ2-7; D possibly corresponds to TRBD1 (6 bases). The V end lost 4 bases, the J end lost 2 bases, and 13 bases lay between the germline ends. The length of the CDR3 is 14 residues. The germline V gene has CDR1 SGDLS and CDR2 YYNGEE. The chain's CDR3 is CASSLGDTPYEQYF. CDR3 DNA: TGTGCCAGCAGCTTGGGGGACACCCCCTACGAGCAGTACTTC.

This clonotype was seen only a few times. This sequence joins TRBV2 and TRBJ2-7, with D perhaps matching TRBD2 (5 bases). The V end was cut by 2 bases, the J end by 4 bases, with 15 bases between. Germline CDR1 is SNHLY and CDR2 is FYNNEI. The CDR3 has 15 residues. The CDR3 DNA is TGTGCCAGCAGTGAACGGGGTAGGGATTTTTACGAGCAGTACTTC. Its translation is CASSERGRDFYEQYF.

This clonotype was seen ten or more times. V gene TRBV18 combines with J gene TRBJ2-1; the match to TRBD2 covers 9 bases. The CDR3 has 15 amino acids. Trimming took 6 bases from V and 3 from J; bases not matched to a gene: 6. CDR1 KGHSH and CDR2 LQKENI come from the germline V gene. The CDR3 spells CASSSKRGVYNEQFF. The CDR3 DNA follows: TGTGCCAGCTCCTCTAAGCGGGGGGTCTACAATGAGCAGTTCTTC.